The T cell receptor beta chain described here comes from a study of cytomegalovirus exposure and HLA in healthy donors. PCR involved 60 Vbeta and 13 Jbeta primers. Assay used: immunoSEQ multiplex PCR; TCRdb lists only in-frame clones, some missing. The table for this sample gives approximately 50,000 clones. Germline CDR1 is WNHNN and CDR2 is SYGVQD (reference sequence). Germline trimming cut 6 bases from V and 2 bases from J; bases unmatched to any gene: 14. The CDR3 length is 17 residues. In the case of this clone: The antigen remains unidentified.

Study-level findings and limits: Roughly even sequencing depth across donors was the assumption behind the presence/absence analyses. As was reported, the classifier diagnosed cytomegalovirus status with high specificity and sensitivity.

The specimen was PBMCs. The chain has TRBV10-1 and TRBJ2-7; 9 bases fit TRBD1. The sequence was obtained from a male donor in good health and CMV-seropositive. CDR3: CASRTTPRTGEPYEQYF. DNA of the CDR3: TGCGCCAGCAGGACGACGCCTAGGACAGGGGAACCCTACGAGCAGTACTTC.